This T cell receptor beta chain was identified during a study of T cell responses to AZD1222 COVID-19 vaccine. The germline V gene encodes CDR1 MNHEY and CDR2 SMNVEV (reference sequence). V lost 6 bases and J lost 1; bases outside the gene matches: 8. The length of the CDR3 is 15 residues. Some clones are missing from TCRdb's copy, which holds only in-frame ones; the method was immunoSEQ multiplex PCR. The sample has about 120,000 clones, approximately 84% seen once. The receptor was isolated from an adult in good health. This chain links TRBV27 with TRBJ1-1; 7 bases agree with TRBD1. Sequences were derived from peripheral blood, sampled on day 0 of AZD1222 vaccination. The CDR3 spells CASSLGRGGNTEAFF. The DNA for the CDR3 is TGTGCCAGCAGCCTAGGCAGGGGGGGGAACACTGAAGCTTTCTTT.